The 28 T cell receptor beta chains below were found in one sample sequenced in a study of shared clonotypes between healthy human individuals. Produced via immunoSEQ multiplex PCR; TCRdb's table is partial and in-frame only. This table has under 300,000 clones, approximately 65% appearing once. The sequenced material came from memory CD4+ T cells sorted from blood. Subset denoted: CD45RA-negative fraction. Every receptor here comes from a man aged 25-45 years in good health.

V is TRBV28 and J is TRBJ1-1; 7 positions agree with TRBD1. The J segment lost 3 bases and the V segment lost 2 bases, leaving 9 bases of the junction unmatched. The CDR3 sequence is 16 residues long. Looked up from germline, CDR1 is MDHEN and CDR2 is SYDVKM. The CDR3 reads CASSLGTADPDTEAFF. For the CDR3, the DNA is TGTGCCAGCAGTTTAGGGACAGCAGATCCGGACACTGAAGCTTTCTTT.

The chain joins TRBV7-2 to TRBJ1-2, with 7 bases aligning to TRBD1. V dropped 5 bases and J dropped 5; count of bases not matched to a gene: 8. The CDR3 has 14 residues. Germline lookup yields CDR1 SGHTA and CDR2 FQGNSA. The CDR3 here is CASSRGTADYGYTF. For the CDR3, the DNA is TGTGCCAGCAGCAGAGGGACAGCAGATTATGGCTACACCTTC.

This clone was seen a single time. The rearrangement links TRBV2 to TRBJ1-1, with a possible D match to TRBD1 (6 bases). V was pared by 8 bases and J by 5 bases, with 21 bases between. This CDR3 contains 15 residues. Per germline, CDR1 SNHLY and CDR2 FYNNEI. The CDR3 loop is CASRASMGRGTEAFF. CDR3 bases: TGTGCCAGCCGCGCAAGCATGGGGAGGGGGACTGAAGCTTTCTTT.

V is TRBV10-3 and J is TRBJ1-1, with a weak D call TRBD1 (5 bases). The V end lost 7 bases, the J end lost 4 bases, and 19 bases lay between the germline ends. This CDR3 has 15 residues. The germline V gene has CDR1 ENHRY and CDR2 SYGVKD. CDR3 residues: CAITPRAGSSTEAFF. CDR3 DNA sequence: TGTGCCATCACCCCAAGGGCAGGGAGTAGCACTGAAGCTTTCTTT.

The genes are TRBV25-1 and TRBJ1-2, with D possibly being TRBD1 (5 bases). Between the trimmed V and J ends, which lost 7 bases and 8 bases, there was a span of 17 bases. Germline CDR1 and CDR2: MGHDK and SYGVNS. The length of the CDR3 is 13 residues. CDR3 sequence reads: CASIGVQGGGYTF. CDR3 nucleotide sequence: TGTGCCAGCATAGGAGTCCAGGGCGGCGGCTACACCTTC.

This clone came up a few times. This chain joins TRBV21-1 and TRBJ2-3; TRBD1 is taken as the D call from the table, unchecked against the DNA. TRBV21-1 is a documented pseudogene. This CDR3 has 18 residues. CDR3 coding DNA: TGTGCCAGCAGCAAAAGGGACAGGAGGCGAACTAGCACAGATACGCAGTATTTT. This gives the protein CASSKRDRRRTSTDTQYF.

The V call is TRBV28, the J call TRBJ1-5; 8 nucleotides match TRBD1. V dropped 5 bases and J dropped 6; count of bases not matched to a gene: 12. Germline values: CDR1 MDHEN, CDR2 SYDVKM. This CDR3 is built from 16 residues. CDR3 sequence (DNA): TGTGCCAGCAGTCTACCTACAGGGGGAGGGGGTCAGCCCCAGCATTTT. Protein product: CASSLPTGGGGQPQHF.

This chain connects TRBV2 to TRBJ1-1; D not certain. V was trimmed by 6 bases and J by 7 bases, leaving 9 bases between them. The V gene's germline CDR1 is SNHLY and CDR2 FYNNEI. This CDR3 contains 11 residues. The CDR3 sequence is CASRLAIEAFF. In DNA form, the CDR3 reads TGTGCCAGCAGATTGGCCATTGAAGCTTTCTTT. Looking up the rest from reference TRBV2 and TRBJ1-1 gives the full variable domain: EPEVTQTPSHQVTQMGQEVILRCVPISNHLYFYWYRQILGQKVEFLVSFYNNEISEKSEIFDDQFSVERPDGSNFTLKIRSTKLEDSAMYFCASRLAIEAFFGQGTRLTVV.

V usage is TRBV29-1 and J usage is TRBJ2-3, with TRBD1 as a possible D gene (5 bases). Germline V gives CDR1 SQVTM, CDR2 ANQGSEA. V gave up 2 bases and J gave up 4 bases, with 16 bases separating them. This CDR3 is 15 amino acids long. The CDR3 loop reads CSVEPPRKGSDTQYF. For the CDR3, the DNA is TGCAGCGTTGAACCCCCGCGCAAGGGGTCAGATACGCAGTATTTT.

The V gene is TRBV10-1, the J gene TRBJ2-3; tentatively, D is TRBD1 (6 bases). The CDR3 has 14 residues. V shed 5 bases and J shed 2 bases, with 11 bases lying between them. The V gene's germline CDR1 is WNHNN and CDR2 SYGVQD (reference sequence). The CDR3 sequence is CASSRDTLTDTQYF. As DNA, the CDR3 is TGCGCCAGCAGTAGGGACACCCTCACAGATACGCAGTATTTT.

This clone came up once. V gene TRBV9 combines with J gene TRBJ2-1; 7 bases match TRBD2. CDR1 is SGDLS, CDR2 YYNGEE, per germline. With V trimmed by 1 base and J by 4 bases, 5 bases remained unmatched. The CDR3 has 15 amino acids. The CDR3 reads CASSVNSGLYNEQFF. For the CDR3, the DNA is TGTGCCAGCAGCGTAAATAGCGGGCTTTACAATGAGCAGTTCTTC.

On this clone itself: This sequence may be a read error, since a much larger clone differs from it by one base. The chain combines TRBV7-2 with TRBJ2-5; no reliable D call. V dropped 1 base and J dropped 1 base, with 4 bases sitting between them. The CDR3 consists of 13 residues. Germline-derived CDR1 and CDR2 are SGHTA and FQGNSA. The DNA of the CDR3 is TGTGCCAGCAGCTTAGACTTCCAAGAGACCCAGTACTTC. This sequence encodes CASSLDFQETQYF. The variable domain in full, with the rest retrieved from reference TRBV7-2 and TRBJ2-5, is GAGVSQSPSNKVTEKGKDVELRCDPISGHTALYWYRQSLGQGLEFLIYFQGNSAPDKSGLPSDRFSAERTGGSVSTLTIQRTQQEDSAVYLCASSLDFQETQYFGPGTRLLVL.

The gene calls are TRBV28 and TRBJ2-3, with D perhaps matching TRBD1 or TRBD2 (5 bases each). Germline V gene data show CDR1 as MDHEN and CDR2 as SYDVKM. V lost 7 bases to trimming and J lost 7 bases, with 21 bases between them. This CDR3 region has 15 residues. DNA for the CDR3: TGTGCCAGCATCCCCCGGAGCGAGGGGCCTCATACGCAGTATTTT. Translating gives CASIPRSEGPHTQYF.

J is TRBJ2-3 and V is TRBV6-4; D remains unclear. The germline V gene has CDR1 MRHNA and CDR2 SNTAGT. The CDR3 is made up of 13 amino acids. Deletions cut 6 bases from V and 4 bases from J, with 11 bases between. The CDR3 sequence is CASSAKSADTQYF. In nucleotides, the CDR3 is TGTGCCAGCAGCGCCAAATCAGCAGATACGCAGTATTTT.

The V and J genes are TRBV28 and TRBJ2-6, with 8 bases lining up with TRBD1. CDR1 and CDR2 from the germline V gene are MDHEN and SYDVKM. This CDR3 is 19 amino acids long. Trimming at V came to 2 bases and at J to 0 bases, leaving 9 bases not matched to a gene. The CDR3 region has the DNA TGTGCCAGCAGTTTAATCGGACAGGGAGGTGACTCTGGGGCCAACGTCCTGACTTTC. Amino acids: CASSLIGQGGDSGANVLTF. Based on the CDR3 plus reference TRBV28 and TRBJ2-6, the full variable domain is DVKVTQSSRYLVKRTGEKVFLECVQDMDHENMFWYRQDPGLGLRLIYFSYDVKMKEKGDIPEGYSVSREKKERFSLILESASTNQTSMYLCASSLIGQGGDSGANVLTFGAGSRLTVL.

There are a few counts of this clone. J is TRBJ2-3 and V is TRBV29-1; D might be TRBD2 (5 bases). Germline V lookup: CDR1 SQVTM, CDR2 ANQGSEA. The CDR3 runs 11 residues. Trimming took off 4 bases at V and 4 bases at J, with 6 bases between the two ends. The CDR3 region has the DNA TGCAGCGTTGTGAGGGCAGATACGCAGTATTTT. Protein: CSVVRADTQYF.

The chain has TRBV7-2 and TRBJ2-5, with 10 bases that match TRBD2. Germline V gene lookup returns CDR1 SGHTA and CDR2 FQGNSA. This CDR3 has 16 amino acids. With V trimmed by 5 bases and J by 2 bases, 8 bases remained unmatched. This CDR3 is CASSTPGLARQETQYF. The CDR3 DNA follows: TGTGCCAGCAGCACACCGGGACTAGCGAGGCAAGAGACCCAGTACTTC.

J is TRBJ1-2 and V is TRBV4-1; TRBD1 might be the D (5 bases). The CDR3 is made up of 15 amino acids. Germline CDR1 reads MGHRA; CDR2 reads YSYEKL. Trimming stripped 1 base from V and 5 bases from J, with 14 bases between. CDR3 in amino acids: CASSQGGLTAYGYTF. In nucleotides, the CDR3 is TGCGCCAGCAGCCAAGGGGGACTGACGGCGTATGGCTACACCTTC.

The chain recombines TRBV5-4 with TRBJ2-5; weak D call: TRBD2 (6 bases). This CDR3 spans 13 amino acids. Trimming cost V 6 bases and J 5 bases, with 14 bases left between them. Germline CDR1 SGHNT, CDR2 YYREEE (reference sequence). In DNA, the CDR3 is TGTGCCAGCACCCGGCGGGGAATCGAGACCCAGTACTTC. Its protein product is CASTRRGIETQYF.

CDR3 bases: TGTGCCAGTAGCCAGGGTCTAAGGGGCAATCAGCCCCAGCATTTT. Translating it yields CASSQGLRGNQPQHF. The rearrangement uses TRBV19 and TRBJ1-5, with D possibly matching TRBD1 (5 bases). The CDR3 runs to 15 residues. Per the germline V gene, CDR1 is LNHDA and CDR2 is SQIVND (reference sequence). V dropped 6 bases and J dropped 2 bases, with 14 bases sitting between them.

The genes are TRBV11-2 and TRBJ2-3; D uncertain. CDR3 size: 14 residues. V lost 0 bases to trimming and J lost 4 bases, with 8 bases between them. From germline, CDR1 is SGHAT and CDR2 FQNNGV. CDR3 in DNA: TGTGCCAGCAGCTTAGAACCCGGTCCAGATACGCAGTATTTT. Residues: CASSLEPGPDTQYF.

CDR3 amino acids: CASSVRTGANEQFF. CDR3 coding DNA: TGTGCCAGCAGCGTGAGGACAGGGGCCAATGAGCAGTTCTTC. The genes are TRBV9 and TRBJ2-1; 9 nucleotides agree with TRBD1. This CDR3 has 14 amino acids. Germline V CDR1 and CDR2: SGDLS, YYNGEE. V lost 2 bases and J lost 6; bases outside the gene matches: 3.

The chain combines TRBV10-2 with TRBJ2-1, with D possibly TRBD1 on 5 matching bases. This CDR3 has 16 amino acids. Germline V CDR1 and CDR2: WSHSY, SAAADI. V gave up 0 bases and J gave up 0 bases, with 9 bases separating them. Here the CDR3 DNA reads TGCGCCAGCAGTGAGTCAGGACACACCTCCTACAATGAGCAGTTCTTC. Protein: CASSESGHTSYNEQFF.

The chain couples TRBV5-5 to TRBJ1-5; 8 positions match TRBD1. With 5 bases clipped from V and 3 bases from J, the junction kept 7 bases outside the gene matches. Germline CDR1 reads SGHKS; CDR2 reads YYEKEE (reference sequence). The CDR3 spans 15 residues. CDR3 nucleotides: TGTGCCAGCAGATCATCGGACAGGGTCAATCAGCCCCAGCATTTT. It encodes CASRSSDRVNQPQHF.

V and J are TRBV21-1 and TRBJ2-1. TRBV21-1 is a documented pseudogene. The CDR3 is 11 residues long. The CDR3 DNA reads TGTGCCAGGCCTCCCTACAATGAGCAGTTCTTC. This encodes CARPPYNEQFF.

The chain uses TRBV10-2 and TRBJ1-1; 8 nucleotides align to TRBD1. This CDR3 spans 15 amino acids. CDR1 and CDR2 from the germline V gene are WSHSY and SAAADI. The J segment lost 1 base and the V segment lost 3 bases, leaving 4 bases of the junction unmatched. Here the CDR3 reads CASSDRTGRNTEAFF. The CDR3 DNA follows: TGCGCCAGCAGTGACCGGACAGGGAGGAACACTGAAGCTTTCTTT.

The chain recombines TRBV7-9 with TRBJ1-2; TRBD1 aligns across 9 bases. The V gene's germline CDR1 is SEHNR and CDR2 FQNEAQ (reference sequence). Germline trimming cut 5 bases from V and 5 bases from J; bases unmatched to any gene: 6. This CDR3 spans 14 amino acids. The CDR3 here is CASSLPGQGYGYTF. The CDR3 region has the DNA TGTGCCAGCAGCCTTCCGGGACAGGGTTATGGCTACACCTTC. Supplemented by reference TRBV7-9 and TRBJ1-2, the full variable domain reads DTGVSQNPRHKITKRGQNVTFRCDPISEHNRLYWYRQTLGQGPEFLTYFQNEAQLEKSRLLSDRFSAERPKGSFSTLEIQRTEQGDSAMYLCASSLPGQGYGYTFGSGTRLTVV.

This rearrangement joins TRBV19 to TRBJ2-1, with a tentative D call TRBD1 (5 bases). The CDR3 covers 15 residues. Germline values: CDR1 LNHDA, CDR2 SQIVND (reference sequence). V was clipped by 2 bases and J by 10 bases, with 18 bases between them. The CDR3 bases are TGTGCCAGTAGTATATCATGGGCAGGGTTTAGCGAGCAGTTCTTC. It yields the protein CASSISWAGFSEQFF. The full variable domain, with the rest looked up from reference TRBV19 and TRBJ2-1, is DGGITQSPKYLFRKEGQNVTLSCEQNLNHDAMYWYRQDPGQGLRLIYYSQIVNDFQKGDIAEGYSVSREKKESFPLTVTSAQKNPTAFYLCASSISWAGFSEQFFGPGTRLTVL.